This record looks at one T cell receptor beta chain sequence and its context. The CDR3 does not end in the conserved phenylalanine or tryptophan, so this is likely a read error. V shed 6 bases, J shed 1 base, and the junction held 14 bases outside the gene matches. The CDR3 runs 19 residues. The V gene's germline CDR1 is PRHDT and CDR2 FYEKMQ (reference sequence). The data are from a study of CD8+CD57+ T cells in acquired aplastic anemia. CDR3 and TCR beta VDJ profiling relied on a genomic DNA template. TCRdb processed the reads anew with MiXCR; each CDR3 protein has one entry. Of 42,000 or so distinct CDR3 sequences detected, about two thirds appear once; the ten largest clones hold roughly a quarter.

This clonotype was obtained from a human donor in good health, serving as a control. The V call is TRBV13, the J call TRBJ1-5; 11 bases line up with TRBD1. The sample comprised sorted CD4+, CD8+, or CD8+CD57+ T cells (not recorded which) from PBMCs. In nucleotides, the CDR3 is TGTGCCAGCAGTCCCCGGACAGGGGGCGGCGGTGGGAGCAATCAGCCCCAGCATTCT. This translates into CASSPRTGGGGGSNQPQHS.